This T cell receptor (beta chain) was captured by sequencing in a study of T-cell reconstitution after alpha-beta-depleted transplantation in children. Unique molecular identifiers were used to barcode this TCRbeta library. From the PCR reads, TCRdb called clonotypes with MiXCR, one entry per CDR3 protein. In the table there are a few hundred thousand distinct CDR3 sequences, less than 15% of which are singletons. Only a few counts were recorded for this clonotype. Trimming removed 4 bases from V and 0 bases from J, with 17 bases in between. The CDR3 spans 17 residues. Germline V gene data show CDR1 as KGHDR and CDR2 as SFDVKD.

The sequencing here drew on PBMCs, taken from the stem cell graft. The chain carries TRBV24-1 and TRBJ1-2, with D possibly being TRBD1 (5 bases). This TCR was sampled from a human donor who donated a stem cell graft to a child with Fanconi anemia. In nucleotides, the CDR3 is TGTGCCACCAGTGACAGTCCAGGGACTAGAGCTAACTATGGCTACACCTTC. Its protein is CATSDSPGTRANYGYTF.